The entry that follows covers one TCR beta chain sequence. The table lists this clone with a few counts. No antigen is known for it. Base-call qualities are not available, and no considerably larger clone is one nucleotide away. The sample is drawn from a study of cytomegalovirus exposure and HLA in healthy donors (dated by TCRdb to 2015 to 2018). Context from the whole study: An earlier analysis of 587 of the donors reported 250 to 300 Gb of sequence data and 95 million to 120 million unique TCR beta sequences obtained from approximately 180 million T cells. A later analysis re-analyzed previously published TCR beta repertoires from roughly 630 donors and added high-resolution HLA genotyping to study TCR occurrence patterns. Among some 410 genotyped donors of the cohort, an average of 235,054 unique TCR beta nucleotide sequences were sequenced per donor, about a sixth of them non-productive. To predict cytomegalovirus infection status, the study brought together high-throughput TCR immunosequencing, statistical association of individual TCRs with disease status, and machine learning. The number of typed donors differed by locus: roughly 629-630 for A, B, C, DRB1 and DQB1; approximately 540 for DQA1; 606 for DPA1; and some 450 for DPB1. Donor age, sex, ethnicity and CMV serostatus were collected together with the repertoire data. Every repertoire in the discovery cohort had been generated on one and the same sequencing platform. Class I and class II HLA loci were covered by the typing at four-digit resolution. Using immunosequencing, the study profiled T cell repertoires from fewer than 850 subjects and related those repertoires to cytomegalovirus serostatus. A later genetic analysis took genome-wide SNP genotypes for about three fifths of the 666 donors and used that subset as a discovery cohort. Roughly 5 DR-DQ haplotypes were handled as single units for association and clustering because linkage in the cohort was strong. The later analysis used no new phenotypic data to find candidate immune exposures, relying instead on TCR beta sequences and their occurrence across donors. Roughly 290 gigabases of sequencing data and approximately 92 million unique TCR sequences made up an early release that covered roughly 670 HLA-typed donors. The aim of the study was to test whether cataloging public T cell receptors could identify signatures of past pathogen exposure. Besides the first cohort of 666 subjects, a separate validation cohort made up of 120 different subjects was used. Of the 350 to 450 genotyped donors, 80% to 90% were placed in the genetic ancestry cluster associated with self-reported Caucasian donors. To decide whether each TCR beta V gene segment behaved as functional or pseudogenic, an earlier analysis of some 540 of the donors relied on high-throughput TCR beta sequencing.

In total, roughly 670 healthy bone marrow donors made up the cohort. Cohort members were all nominally healthy when sampled, although unrecorded immune exposures were likely present. The donor tested CMV seronegative and was one of the 352 seronegative cohort members. A peripheral blood sample was collected from each donor, and TCR beta sequencing was performed on peripheral blood mononuclear cells. The Qiagen DNeasy Blood Extraction Kit was used to extract genomic DNA from the blood cell samples. Library preparation employed the immunoSEQ multiplex PCR assay. For the multiplex PCR, a mixture combining 60 forward primers for TCR Vbeta segments and 13 reverse primers for TCR Jbeta segments was used. Amplification of the CDR3 region of rearranged TCR beta genes was performed with a multiplex PCR assay on genomic DNA. Amplified TCR beta libraries were sequenced as 87-base-pair reads on the Illumina HiSeq System. The original methods were these. In a later analysis, tens of millions of unique TCR beta chains were counted across the approximately 640 repertoires, and roughly 11 million of these chains were shared by at least two donors. Raw reads were error-corrected and collapsed into unique sequences by a nearest-neighbor algorithm in which closely related sequences were merged to remove PCR and sequencing errors. To assign V, D and J gene segments, CDR3 sequences were aligned to IMGT reference sequences. For a sequence to be retained, a match of at least six nucleotides to both a V gene segment and a J gene segment was required. Rearrangements were called productive when the CDR3 lacked stop codons and stayed in frame with V and J; all others were non-productive. CDR3 was defined by IMGT convention, running from the second conserved V-encoded cysteine to the conserved J-encoded phenylalanine. In an earlier analysis of more than 550 of the donors, sequences lacking an unambiguous match to a single V gene segment were excluded. In an earlier analysis of 587 of the donors, V segments were called functional above 56.7% productive rearrangements and were called segregating when the between-donor standard deviation exceeded 5%. A statistical classification framework was built to diagnose cytomegalovirus status from the catalog of TCR beta chain sequences. In a later analysis, TCR nucleotide sequences were compared against IMGT/GENE-DB human TR gene sequences so that V and J genes could be assigned. Using the TCRdist pipeline, a later analysis assigned CDR3 sequences along with most-parsimonious VDJ recombination scenarios. In a later analysis, each TCR beta chain was defined by its CDR3 amino acid sequence together with its V-gene family, and reads without a unique V-gene family were excluded. To address suspected cross-contamination and a sequencing artifact, a later analysis removed over 500 highly shared, low-generation-probability nucleotide sequences. For each public chain, a later analysis derived a clonal expansion index from normalized ranks of inferred template counts within each repertoire. A later analysis computed generation probabilities with a VDJ recombination model fitted to out-of-frame rearrangements, and checked the results against IGoR. In a later analysis, hypergeometric tests were used to score TCR-TCR, TCR-HLA and TCR-CMV co-occurrence, with a repertoire-size bias correction applied to TCR pairs. A later analysis estimated false discovery rates by permuting HLA or CMV assignments 20 times. In a later analysis, co-occurring TCRs were grouped using DBSCAN, with TCRdist sequence similarity added in when clustering inside HLA-allele-positive subsets. Repertoires with fewer than 30,000 or more than 120,000 public chains, plus five repertoires with anomalous nucleotide sharing, were excluded from co-occurrence clustering. Here the immuneACCESS table is served through TCRdb, limited to in-frame sequences with V and J called. Missing clones are a known gap in these copies; in checked studies unresolved V genes cover under half, and the rest lacks a known reason. V, J and clone size were drawn from that table, and D and trimming were deduced from the DNA. Here the sample has more than 200,000 clones; 60% to 80% occur a single time. 1.5% to 2% of the sample goes to the ten largest clones.

Germline trimming amounts to 4 bases on V and 6 bases on J, with 10 as the count of junction bases outside the gene matches. The germline V gene encodes CDR1 MNHEY and CDR2 SMNVEV (reference sequence). The CDR3 measures 15 amino acids from cysteine to phenylalanine. Of all the DNA, just the CDR3 is kept, 45 bases in frame from base 1. Findings and caveats that apply to the study as a whole: CMV serostatus was the only immune exposure information available for the cohort. A later genetic analysis associated a missense DCLRE1C variant with V-gene and J-gene trimming of TCR beta chains, and an independent cohort replicated the association. According to the authors, the approach could potentially be generalized to other disease states and immunological phenotypes. The 87-base-pair reads could not distinguish some IMGT-functional V segments, including TRBV6-2 and TRBV6-3, so those segments were excluded. When HLA alleles, especially DR and DQ, strongly co-occurred, TCR associations were difficult to assign to individual alleles. A later analysis found that TCR association rates varied across HLA loci, with DRB1 alleles showing the most associated TCRs and HLA-C alleles the fewest. According to a later analysis, parvovirus B19, influenza, CMV and Epstein-Barr virus appeared linked to several top co-occurrence clusters. This cohort had only TCR beta chains sequenced, and the lack of alpha or paired-chain data limited which features could be detected. Specific HLA alleles were associated with around 18,000 TCR beta sequences at a false discovery rate of 0.05 in a later analysis. Roughly uniform sequencing depth across donors was assumed in presence/absence analyses, although this assumption may not hold. A total of around 150 TCR beta chains were listed by the study as associated with cytomegalovirus. The earlier analysis of fewer than 750 of the donors excluded some 15 rarely observed V segments, including chromosome 9 orphons, because counts were too low. Because HLA typing was missing for some donors at each locus, association tests included only the typed subset. In a later genetic analysis, fewer N-insertions in productive TCRs were reported among donors in an Asian-associated ancestry cluster than the 666-donor mean. Compared with equally common non-associated chains, HLA-associated TCR beta chains in a later analysis were more clonally expanded and had lower generation probabilities. The classifier was reported to diagnose cytomegalovirus status with high specificity and sensitivity in both the original and validation cohorts. A group of highly shared sequence variants was considered likely to be a technical artifact of the sequencing pipeline. A further reported finding was that TCR beta sequences accurately predicted the HLA-A and HLA-B alleles for most subjects in the first cohort. In a later analysis, most CMV-associated TCR beta chains were found to appear HLA-restricted, with HLA associations seemingly driven largely by CMV exposure. Broadly in line with IMGT annotations, most TCR beta V segments showed up in productive rearrangements about 87% or about 30% of the time in an earlier analysis of about 500 of the donors. Most TCR sequences were seen in very few donors, while some public TCRs were found in many individuals. Linkage disequilibrium might explain the correlated functional status among segregating V segments, but an unknown experimental factor could not be excluded. Three of the identified cytomegalovirus-associated TCR beta chains were confirmed in vitro to be specific for cytomegalovirus antigens.

This clonotype was obtained from a man between 18 and 29 years old in good health and CMV-seronegative. The sample taken for sequencing was PBMCs. The receptor chain draws on TRBV27 and TRBJ1-1, and 8 junction bases match TRBD1. The base sequence is TGTGCCAGCAGTTCTGGACAGGGCCTCCTCGCTGAAGCTTTCTTT. This gives the protein CASSSGQGLLAEAFF.